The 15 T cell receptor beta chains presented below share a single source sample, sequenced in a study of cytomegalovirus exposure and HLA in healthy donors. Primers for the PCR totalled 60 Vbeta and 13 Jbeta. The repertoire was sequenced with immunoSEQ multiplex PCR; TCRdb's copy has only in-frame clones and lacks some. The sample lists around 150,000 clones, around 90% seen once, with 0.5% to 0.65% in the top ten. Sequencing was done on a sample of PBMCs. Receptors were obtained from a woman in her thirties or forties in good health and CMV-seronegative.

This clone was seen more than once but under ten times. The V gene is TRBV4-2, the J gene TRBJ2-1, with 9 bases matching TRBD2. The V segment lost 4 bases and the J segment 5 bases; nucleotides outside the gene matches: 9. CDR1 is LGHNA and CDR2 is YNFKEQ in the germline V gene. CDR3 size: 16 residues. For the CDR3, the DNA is TGTGCCAGCAGCCCGTCGGGACTAGCCGGGCACAATGAGCAGTTCTTC. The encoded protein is CASSPSGLAGHNEQFF.

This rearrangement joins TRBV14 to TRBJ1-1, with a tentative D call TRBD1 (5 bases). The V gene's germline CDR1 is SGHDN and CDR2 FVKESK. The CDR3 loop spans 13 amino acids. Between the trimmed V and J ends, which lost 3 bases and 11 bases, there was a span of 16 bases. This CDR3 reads CASSHGARGEAFF. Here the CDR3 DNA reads TGTGCCAGCAGCCATGGGGCTCGGGGGGAGGCTTTCTTT.

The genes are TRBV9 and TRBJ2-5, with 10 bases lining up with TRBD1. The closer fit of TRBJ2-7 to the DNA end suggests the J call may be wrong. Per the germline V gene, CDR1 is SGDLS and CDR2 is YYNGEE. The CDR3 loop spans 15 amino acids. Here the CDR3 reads CASSVAGTGVGEQYF. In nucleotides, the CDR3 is TGTGCCAGCAGCGTAGCCGGGACAGGGGTCGGCGAGCAGTACTTC.

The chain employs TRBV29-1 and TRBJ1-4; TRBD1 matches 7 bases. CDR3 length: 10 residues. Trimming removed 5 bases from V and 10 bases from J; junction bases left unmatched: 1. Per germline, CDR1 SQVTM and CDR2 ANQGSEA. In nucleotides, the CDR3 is TGCAGCGTTCGACAGGGAAAACTGTTTTTT. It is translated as CSVRQGKLFF.

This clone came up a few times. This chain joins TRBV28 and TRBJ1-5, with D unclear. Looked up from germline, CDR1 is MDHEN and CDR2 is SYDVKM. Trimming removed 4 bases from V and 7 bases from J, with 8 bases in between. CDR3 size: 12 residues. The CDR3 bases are TGTGCCAGCAGTTCGGTGCTCCAGCCCCAGCATTTT. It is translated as CASSSVLQPQHF.

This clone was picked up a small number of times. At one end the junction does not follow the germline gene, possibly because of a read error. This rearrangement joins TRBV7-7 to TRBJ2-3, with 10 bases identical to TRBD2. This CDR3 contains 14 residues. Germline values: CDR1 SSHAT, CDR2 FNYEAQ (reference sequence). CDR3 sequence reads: CASSLGTSADTQYF. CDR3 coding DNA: TGTGCTAGCAGCTTAGGGACTAGCGCAGATACGCAGTATTTT.

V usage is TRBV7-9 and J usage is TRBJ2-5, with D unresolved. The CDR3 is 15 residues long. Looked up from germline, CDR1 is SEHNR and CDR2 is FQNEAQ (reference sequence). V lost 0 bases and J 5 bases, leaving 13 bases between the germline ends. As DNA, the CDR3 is TGTGCCAGCAGCTTAGCGGGCCTGCCCCGGGAGACCCAGTACTTC. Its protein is CASSLAGLPRETQYF. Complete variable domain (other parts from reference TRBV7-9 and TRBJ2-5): DTGVSQNPRHKITKRGQNVTFRCDPISEHNRLYWYRQTLGQGPEFLTYFQNEAQLEKSRLLSDRFSAERPKGSFSTLEIQRTEQGDSAMYLCASSLAGLPRETQYFGPGTRLLVL.

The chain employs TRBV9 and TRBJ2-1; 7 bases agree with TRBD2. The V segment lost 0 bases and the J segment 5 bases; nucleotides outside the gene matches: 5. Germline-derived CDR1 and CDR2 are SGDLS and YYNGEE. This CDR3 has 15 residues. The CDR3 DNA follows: TGTGCCAGCAGCGTAGGAGCGGGACGGGACAATGAGCAGTTCTTC. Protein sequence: CASSVGAGRDNEQFF.

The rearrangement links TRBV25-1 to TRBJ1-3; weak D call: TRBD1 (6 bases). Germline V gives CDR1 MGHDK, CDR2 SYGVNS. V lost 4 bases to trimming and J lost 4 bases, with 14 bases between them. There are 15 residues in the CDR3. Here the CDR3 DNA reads TGTGCCAGCAGTGCACAGGGTACTGTAGGAAACACCATATATTTT. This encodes CASSAQGTVGNTIYF.

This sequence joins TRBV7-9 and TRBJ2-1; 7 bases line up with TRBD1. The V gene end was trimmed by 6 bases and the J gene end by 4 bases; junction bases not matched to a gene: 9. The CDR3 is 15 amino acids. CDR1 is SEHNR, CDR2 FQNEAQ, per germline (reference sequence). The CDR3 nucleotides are TGTGCCAGCAGACAAGCAGGGACAGCTTACAATGAGCAGTTCTTC. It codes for CASRQAGTAYNEQFF.

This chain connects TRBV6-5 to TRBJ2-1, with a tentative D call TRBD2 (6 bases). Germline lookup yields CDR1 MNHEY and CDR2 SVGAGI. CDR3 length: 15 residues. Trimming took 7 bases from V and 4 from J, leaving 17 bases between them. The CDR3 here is CASTVRDGGYNEQFF. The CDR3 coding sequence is TGTGCCAGCACCGTCCGGGACGGGGGTTACAATGAGCAGTTCTTC.

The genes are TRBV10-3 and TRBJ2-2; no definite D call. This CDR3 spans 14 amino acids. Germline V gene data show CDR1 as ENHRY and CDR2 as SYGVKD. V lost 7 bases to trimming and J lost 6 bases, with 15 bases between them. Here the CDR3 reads CAITSLDVAGELFF. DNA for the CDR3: TGTGCCATCACAAGCCTAGACGTTGCCGGGGAGCTGTTTTTT.

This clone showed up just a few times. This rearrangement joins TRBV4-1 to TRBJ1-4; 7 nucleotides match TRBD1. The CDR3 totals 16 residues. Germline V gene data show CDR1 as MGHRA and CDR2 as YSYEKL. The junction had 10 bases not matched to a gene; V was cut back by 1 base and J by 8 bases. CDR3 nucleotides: TGCGCCAGCAGCCAAGGGTGGCAGGCAGGGGGGGAAAAACTGTTTTTT. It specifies CASSQGWQAGGEKLFF.

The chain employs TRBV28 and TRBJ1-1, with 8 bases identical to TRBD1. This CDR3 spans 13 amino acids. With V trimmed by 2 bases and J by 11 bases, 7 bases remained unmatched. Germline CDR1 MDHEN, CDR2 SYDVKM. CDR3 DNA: TGTGCCAGCAGTTTACTTACGACAGGGGTCGCTTTCTTT. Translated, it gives CASSLLTTGVAFF.

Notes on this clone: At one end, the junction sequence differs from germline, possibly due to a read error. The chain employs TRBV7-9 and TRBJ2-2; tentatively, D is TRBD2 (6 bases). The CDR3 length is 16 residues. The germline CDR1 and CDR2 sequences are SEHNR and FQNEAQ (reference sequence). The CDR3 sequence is CSSSSGGVLNTGELFF. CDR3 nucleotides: TGTTCCAGCAGCTCCGGAGGGGTGTTGAACACCGGGGAGCTGTTTTTT.